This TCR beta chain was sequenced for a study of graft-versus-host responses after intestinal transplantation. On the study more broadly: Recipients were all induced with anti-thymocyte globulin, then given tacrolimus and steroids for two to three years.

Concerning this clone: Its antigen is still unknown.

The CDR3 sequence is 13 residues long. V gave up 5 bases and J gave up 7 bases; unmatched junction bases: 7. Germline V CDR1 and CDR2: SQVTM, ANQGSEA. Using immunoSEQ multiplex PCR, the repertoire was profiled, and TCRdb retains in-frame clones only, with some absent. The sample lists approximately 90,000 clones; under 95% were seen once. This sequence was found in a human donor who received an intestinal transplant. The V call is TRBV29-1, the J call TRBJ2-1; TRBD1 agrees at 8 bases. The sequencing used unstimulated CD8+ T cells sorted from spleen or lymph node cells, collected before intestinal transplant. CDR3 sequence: CSVITGGRNEQFF. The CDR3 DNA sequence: TGCAGCGTTATAACAGGGGGTAGGAATGAGCAGTTCTTC.